These 14 T cell receptor beta chains originate from one sample sequenced in a study of shared clonotypes between healthy human individuals. Using immunoSEQ multiplex PCR, the repertoire was profiled, and TCRdb retains in-frame clones only, with some absent. The sample lists approximately 980,000 clones, over 60% occurring once. The specimen sequenced was memory CD4+ T cells sorted from blood. The subset is: CD45RA-negative fraction. These receptors all come from a man aged 18 to 30 in good health.

V and J are TRBV6-6 and TRBJ2-1, with 9 bases matching TRBD1. Germline CDR1 is MNHNY and CDR2 is SVGAGI (reference sequence). The CDR3 is 15 amino acids. Losses at the gene ends were 6 bases for V and 4 bases for J; bases not matched to a gene: 7. CDR3 protein: CASSHRDRVYNEQFF. The CDR3 region has the DNA TGTGCCAGCAGCCACAGGGACAGGGTATACAATGAGCAGTTCTTC.

The CDR3 spells CASGYLERRRNEQYF. The DNA of the CDR3 is TGTGCTAGTGGCTACCTCGAGCGGAGGCGGAACGAGCAGTACTTC. V and J are TRBV12-5 and TRBJ2-7, with a possible D match to TRBD2 (5 bases). Between the trimmed V and J ends, which lost 6 bases and 5 bases, there was a span of 20 bases. The CDR3 length is 15 residues. CDR1 is LGHNT, CDR2 FRNRAP, per germline.

The genes are TRBV4-1 and TRBJ1-5; D might be TRBD1 (6 bases). From germline, CDR1 is MGHRA and CDR2 YSYEKL. Trimming removed 1 base from V and 2 bases from J, with 18 bases in between. The CDR3 runs to 18 residues. The DNA for the CDR3 is TGCGCCAGCAGCCAAGCACCGCCAGGGGAGAAGGGCAATCAGCCCCAGCATTTT. Translation: CASSQAPPGEKGNQPQHF.

This clone was detected a few times. The rearrangement joins TRBV27 to TRBJ1-1, with TRBD1 as a possible D gene (5 bases). The CDR3 extends over 14 amino acids. V was cut by 2 bases and J by 8 bases, with 15 bases left in between. Germline CDR1 and CDR2: MNHEY and SMNVEV (reference sequence). CDR3: CASSLPGTRSEAFF. DNA of the CDR3: TGTGCCAGCAGTTTACCCGGGACGCGGAGCGAAGCTTTCTTT.

The V gene is TRBV7-6, the J gene TRBJ2-2, with TRBD2 matching over 12 bases. The germline V gene has CDR1 SGHVS and CDR2 FNYEAQ. The CDR3 contains 16 residues. Trimming at V came to 4 bases and at J to 5 bases, leaving 5 bases not matched to a gene. This chain's CDR3 is CASSSSGGVVTGELFF. The CDR3 DNA sequence: TGTGCCAGCAGCTCTAGCGGGGGGGTCGTAACCGGGGAGCTGTTTTTT.

A few counts support this clone. The CDR3 coding sequence is TGTGCCAGCAGTGGACAGGGGGTGGGTGAAAAACTGTTTTTT. Its protein product is CASSGQGVGEKLFF. The chain couples TRBV2 to TRBJ1-4, with 9 bases fitting TRBD1. Per the germline V gene, CDR1 is SNHLY and CDR2 is FYNNEI. V was pared by 4 bases and J by 7 bases, with 4 bases of the junction left unmatched. There are 14 residues in the CDR3. The full variable domain, rest sourced from reference TRBV2 and TRBJ1-4, is EPEVTQTPSHQVTQMGQEVILRCVPISNHLYFYWYRQILGQKVEFLVSFYNNEISEKSEIFDDQFSVERPDGSNFTLKIRSTKLEDSAMYFCASSGQGVGEKLFFGSGTQLSVL.

The rearrangement links TRBV18 to TRBJ2-2; 9 positions match TRBD1. The CDR3 spans 17 residues. The germline V gene encodes CDR1 KGHSH and CDR2 LQKENI. J gave up 4 bases and V 6 bases, and 12 bases lay outside the gene matches. Written as DNA, the CDR3 is TGTGCCAGCTCGGAATCAACAGGGGGCGCGGGCACCGGGGAGCTGTTTTTT. Translating it yields CASSESTGGAGTGELFF. Complete variable domain (other parts from reference TRBV18 and TRBJ2-2): NAGVMQNPRHLVRRRGQEARLRCSPMKGHSHVYWYRQLPEEGLKFMVYLQKENIIDESGMPKERFSAEFPKEGPSILRIQQVVRGDSAAYFCASSESTGGAGTGELFFGEGSRLTVL.

Concerning this clone: One end of the junction varies from germline; a read error may be responsible. The V gene is TRBV30, the J gene TRBJ2-7; possibly TRBD1 or TRBD2 for D (5 bases each). The CDR3 is 13 residues long. CDR1 is GTSNPN, CDR2 SVGIG, per germline (reference sequence). DNA for the CDR3: TGTGCCTGGAGCGGGGCGAACTCCGACGAGCAGTACTTC. As protein: CAWSGANSDEQYF.

This clone was picked up a small number of times. The chain couples TRBV9 to TRBJ2-5; 7 nucleotides line up with TRBD2. From germline, CDR1 is SGDLS and CDR2 YYNGEE. The CDR3 loop spans 14 amino acids. V lost 2 bases, J lost 5 bases, and 6 bases stayed unmatched. The CDR3 protein is CASSVLAAKETQYF. CDR3 nucleotides: TGTGCCAGCAGCGTGCTAGCGGCTAAGGAGACCCAGTACTTC.

The chain has TRBV5-1 and TRBJ2-1, with TRBD1 matching over 9 bases. V dropped 3 bases and J dropped 9; count of bases not matched to a gene: 7. This CDR3 has 14 residues. The germline gives CDR1 SGHRS, CDR2 YFSETQ. The CDR3: CASSSTGGTGEQFF. In DNA form, the CDR3 reads TGCGCCAGCAGCTCGACAGGGGGAACGGGTGAGCAGTTCTTC. The entire variable domain, with the rest obtained from reference TRBV5-1 and TRBJ2-1, is as follows: KAGVTQTPRYLIKTRGQQVTLSCSPISGHRSVSWYQQTPGQGLQFLFEYFSETQRNKGNFPGRFSGRQFSNSRSEMNVSTLELGDSALYLCASSSTGGTGEQFFGPGTRLTVL.

On this clone itself: The sample has other DNA sequences that encode this CDR3 too. The chain employs TRBV5-4 and TRBJ2-1; D not certain. Germline V gene lookup returns CDR1 SGHNT and CDR2 YYREEE (reference sequence). This CDR3 has 12 amino acids. Trimming shortened V by 4 bases and J by 9 bases, and 11 bases separated the two germline ends. Here the CDR3 reads CASSLVSGEQFF. The CDR3 DNA reads TGTGCCAGCAGCCTCGTGTCGGGTGAGCAGTTCTTC.

The chain employs TRBV19 and TRBJ1-5, with D perhaps TRBD1 (6 bases). The germline gives CDR1 LNHDA, CDR2 SQIVND (reference sequence). CDR3 length equals 16 residues. Trimming took off 6 bases at V and 5 bases at J, with 20 bases between the two ends. The CDR3 DNA follows: TGTGCCAGTAGGGGCAGGGGTCCTCGAGGGTATCAGCCCCAGCATTTT. Its protein product is CASRGRGPRGYQPQHF.

This clone has a count of ten or more. This chain links TRBV10-2 with TRBJ1-5; D might be TRBD1 (6 bases). Germline lookup yields CDR1 WSHSY and CDR2 SAAADI. V was trimmed by 2 bases and J by 7 bases, leaving 12 bases between them. The CDR3 spans 14 residues. The CDR3 sequence is CASSETTGGQPQHF. In DNA, the CDR3 is TGCGCCAGCAGTGAGACGACAGGAGGACAGCCCCAGCATTTT.

The chain has TRBV7-9 and TRBJ2-7; no clear D gene. Per germline, CDR1 SEHNR and CDR2 FQNEAQ (reference sequence). CDR3 length equals 11 residues. Trimming stripped 1 base from V and 6 bases from J, with 4 bases between. The CDR3 loop reads CASSLVGEQYF. The CDR3 coding sequence is TGTGCCAGCAGCTTAGTCGGCGAGCAGTACTTC.